A selection of T cell receptor gamma chains follows, all from one sample in a study of intestinal T cells in coeliac disease. TCRdb applied CATT to the multiplex PCR reads for clone calling. The data contain 350 to 450 gamma-chain clones, under 55% of them singletons. Material for sequencing was a duodenal biopsy. The receptors come from a human donor with celiac disease. CDR3s include the opening cysteine and the closing phenylalanine or tryptophan. Clone size is given for some rows only: seen once, a few or many times, or a class if the clone is expanded.

CDR3nt	CDR3aa	v_gene	j_gene	abundance
TGTGCCACCTGGGATGGGCGGGGGAAACTCTTT	CATWDGRGKLF	TRGV4	TRGJ1/TRGJ2	hyperexpanded
TGTGCCACCTGGGGACGGCCGGACAATAAGAAACTCTTT	CATWGRPDNKKLF	TRGV2	TRGJ1/TRGJ2	-
TGTGCCACCCGGGATCCCCCCTTTATAACGAAACTCTTT	CATRDPPFITKLF	TRGV4	TRGJ1/TRGJ2	-
TGTGCCACTGGTCGACCTAAGAAACTCTTT	CATGRPKKLF	TRGV2	TRGJ1/TRGJ2	-
TGTGCCCCCCCGACTCTGATTTCGTATAAGAAACTCTTT	CAPPTLISYKKLF	TRGV8	TRGJ1/TRGJ2	large
TGTGCCACCTGGGATAGAGGGGATTATAAGAAACTCTTT	CATWDRGDYKKLF	TRGV8	TRGJ1/TRGJ2	-
TGTGCCACCTGGGAAAGTAGTGATTGGATCAAGACGTTT	CATWESSDWIKTF	TRGV8	TRGJP2	hyperexpanded
TGTGCCTGCGTGGGAACCACTGGTTGGTTCAAGATATTT	CACVGTTGWFKIF	TRGV10	TRGJP1	-
TGTGCCACCTGGGATGAGCGATGGGCCCGGGGTTCTACTTATTATTATAAGAAACTCTTT	CATWDERWARGSTYYYKKLF	TRGV4	TRGJ1/TRGJ2	-
TGTGCCACTCGGAACTCTACCAATAAGAAACTCTTT	CATRNSTNKKLF	TRGV5	TRGJ1/TRGJ2	-
TGTGCTGCGTGGATTGAGGAGAAACTCTTT	CAAWIEEKLF	TRGV10	TRGJ1/TRGJ2	-
TGTGCCACCTGGGACGGTACTAAGAAACTCTTT	CATWDGTKKLF	TRGV2	TRGJ1/TRGJ2	hyperexpanded
TGTGCCCACCTGGGCCTTTATTATAAGAAACTCTTT	CAHLGLYYKKLF	TRGV4	TRGJ1/TRGJ2	-
TGTGCCACCTGGGACGGGCCCAAAGATAAGAAACTCTTT	CATWDGPKDKKLF	TRGV2	TRGJ1/TRGJ2	large
TGTGCCACCTGGGACTCCGGTGTTAGTTATAAGAAACTCTTT	CATWDSGVSYKKLF	TRGV2	TRGJ1/TRGJ2	-
TGTGCCACCTGGGAGGGTTGGTTCAAGATATTT	CATWEGWFKIF	TRGV2	TRGJP1	few
TGTGCCACCTGGGGACGGGGGAGAAGTAGTGATTGGATCAAGACGTTT	CATWGRGRSSDWIKTF	TRGV2	TRGJP2	few
TGTGCCCACCTGGAAAAAAAGGAGGATTATTATAAGAAACTCTTT	CAHLEKKEDYYKKLF	TRGV8	TRGJ1/TRGJ2	-
TGTGCCACCTGGATAACTTCGAATTATTATAAGAAACTCTTT	CATWITSNYYKKLF	TRGV8	TRGJ1/TRGJ2	-
TGTGCCACCTGGGATAGGCCCGCTCAATTATATAAGAAACTCTTT	CATWDRPAQLYKKLF	TRGV8	TRGJ1/TRGJ2	once
TGTGCACCTGGGCCTTATTATAAGAAACTCTTT	CAPGPYYKKLF	TRGV4	TRGJ1/TRGJ2	-
TGTGCCACCTGGGCAATTTATTATAAGAAACTCTTT	CATWAIYYKKLF	TRGV4	TRGJ1/TRGJ2	-
TGTGCCACCTGGGACGGTCCGGACAATAAGAAACTCTTT	CATWDGPDNKKLF	TRGV2	TRGJ1/TRGJ2	-